Listed below are T cell receptor beta chains from one sample, sequenced in a study of PD-1 blockade in classical Hodgkin lymphoma. The table came from immunoSEQ multiplex PCR; TCRdb's copy has only in-frame clones and leaves some out. The sample yields over 6,500 clones, 76% seen once. Sequencing used peripheral blood mononuclear cells (PBMCs), obtained before the second cycle of nivolumab. The receptor set was obtained from a human donor with classical Hodgkin lymphoma. Each CDR3 is given with its conserved first and last residue. A D gene is named only where the DNA matches it firmly. Size is omitted from some rows. Given values are once, few, many or a class for expanded clones.

TRBJ1-6 | TRBV18 | . | . | CASSPAERSPLHF | TGTGCCAGCTCACCAGCTGAGCGCTCACCCCTCCACTTT
TRBJ2-7 | TRBV19 | TRBD1 | . | CASSMEDRHSYEQYF | TGTGCCAGTAGTATGGAGGACAGGCACTCCTACGAGCAGTACTTC
TRBJ2-7 | TRBV28 | TRBD2 | large | CASSFMGLAAYEQYF | TGTGCCAGCAGTTTTATGGGACTAGCGGCCTACGAGCAGTACTTC
TRBJ2-5 | TRBV27 | . | . | CASSPPGAETQYF | TGTGCCAGCAGTCCTCCGGGGGCAGAGACCCAGTACTTC
TRBJ2-7 | TRBV6-1 | TRBD2 | . | CASGTSGRAREQYF | TGTGCCAGCGGAACTAGCGGGAGGGCCCGAGAGCAGTACTTC
TRBJ2-7 | TRBV28 | . | . | CASSLMGPLGREQYF | TGTGCCAGCAGTTTGATGGGTCCCTTGGGAAGAGAGCAGTACTTC
TRBJ2-1 | TRBV19 | TRBD2 | . | CASSGTSGRDSYNEQFF | TGTGCCAGTAGTGGGACTAGCGGGAGGGATTCCTACAATGAGCAGTTCTTC
TRBJ2-7 | TRBV6-5 | TRBD2 | . | CASSYSPTSGIYEQYF | TGTGCCAGCAGTTACTCCCCGACTAGCGGGATCTACGAGCAGTACTTC
TRBJ1-1 | TRBV29-1 | . | . | CSVEDTEAFF | TGCAGCGTTGAAGACACTGAAGCTTTCTTT
TRBJ2-3 | TRBV18 | TRBD2 | . | CASSPLADADTQYF | TGTGCCAGCTCACCCCTAGCGGATGCAGATACGCAGTATTTT
TRBJ2-7 | TRBV9 | . | . | CASSVGQGDYEQYF | TGTGCCAGCAGCGTAGGGCAGGGAGACTACGAGCAGTACTTC
TRBJ1-5 | TRBV19 | . | . | CASSNSRNQPQHF | TGTGCCAGTAGTAATTCCCGGAATCAGCCCCAGCATTTT
TRBJ1-1 | TRBV19 | . | . | CASSMQGRGTEAFF | TGTGCCAGTAGTATGCAGGGGAGAGGCACTGAAGCTTTCTTT
TRBJ2-2 | TRBV6-5 | . | . | CASRDGELFF | TGTGCCAGCAGAGACGGGGAGCTGTTTTTT
TRBJ1-2 | TRBV5-1 | . | once | CASTPANAGYYGYTF | TGCGCCAGCACCCCTGCTAACGCCGGCTATTATGGCTACACCTTC
TRBJ2-2 | TRBV7-2 | TRBD2 | few | CASSLRLASSPRGAVF | TGTGCCAGCAGCTTACGACTAGCCTCCAGTCCCCGGGGAGCTGTTTTT
TRBJ2-7 | TRBV27 | TRBD1 | . | CASSYWDRPYEQYF | TGTGCCAGCAGCTACTGGGACAGGCCCTACGAGCAGTACTTC
TRBJ2-5 | TRBV4-3 | TRBD2 | few | CASSQELAEVIGETQYF | TGCGCCAGCAGCCAAGAACTAGCGGAGGTTATCGGAGAGACCCAGTACTTC
TRBJ2-5 | TRBV29-1 | TRBD2 | . | CSGTDLRLGLAGQETQYF | TGCAGCGGGACAGATTTAAGATTGGGACTAGCGGGCCAAGAGACCCAGTACTTC
TRBJ2-5 | TRBV28 | TRBD2 | once | CAVLGGVRAQYF | TGTGCTGTCCTGGGGGGGGTTAGGGCCCAGTACTTC
TRBJ2-7 | TRBV6-5 | . | . | CASSYPTTAGYEQYF | TGTGCCAGCAGTTACCCGACGACAGCCGGTTACGAGCAATACTTC
TRBJ2-1 | TRBV9 | . | . | CASSVTASYNEQFF | TGTGCCAGCAGCGTAACGGCCAGCTACAATGAGCAGTTCTTC
TRBJ2-1 | TRBV5-6 | TRBD2 | once | CASSSAGGANEQFF | TGTGCCAGCAGCTCAGCGGGAGGAGCGAATGAGCAGTTCTTC
TRBJ2-1 | TRBV11-3 | . | . | CASSLGRGSYNEQFF | TGTGCCAGCAGCTTAGGACGGGGGTCCTACAATGAGCAGTTCTTC
TRBJ2-7 | TRBV2 | TRBD2 | . | CASSPRTSGPYEQYF | TGTGCCAGCAGCCCAAGGACTAGCGGTCCCTACGAGCAGTACTTC
TRBJ2-5 | TRBV5-1 | . | . | CASSLVTRREETQYF | TGCGCCAGCAGCTTGGTAACTCGCCGGGAAGAGACCCAGTACTTC
TRBJ2-7 | TRBV7-2 | . | . | CASSRAELVEQYF | TGTGCCAGCAGCCGAGCTGAGCTGGTCGAGCAGTACTTC
TRBJ1-3 | TRBV7-6 | . | . | CASSWSSGGNTIYF | TGTGCCAGCAGTTGGTCATCGGGAGGAAACACCATATATTTT
TRBJ2-5 | TRBV11-2 | TRBD2 | . | CASSLGAGGNQETQYF | TGTGCCAGCAGCTTGGGAGCGGGAGGGAATCAAGAGACCCAGTACTTC
TRBJ2-5 | TRBV27 | TRBD1 | few | CASSQGTGGETQYF | TGTGCCAGCAGTCAAGGGACAGGGGGGGAGACCCAGTACTTC
TRBJ2-1 | TRBV25-1 | TRBD1 | . | CASSGTGSRFF | TGTGCCAGCAGCGGGACAGGGAGCAGGTTCTTC
TRBJ2-2 | TRBV4-2 | . | large | CASRVGRNTGELFF | TGTGCCAGCAGGGTCGGCAGAAACACCGGGGAGCTGTTTTTT
TRBJ2-3 | TRBV5-1 | . | once | CASSRGDTDTQYF | TGCGCCAGCAGTAGAGGAGACACAGATACGCAGTATTTT
TRBJ2-1 | TRBV2 | TRBD1 | . | CATGGQGIGNEQFF | TGTGCCACCGGGGGACAGGGGATTGGCAATGAGCAGTTCTTC
TRBJ2-7 | TRBV7-3 | . | . | CASSPGAGNLNEQYF | TGTGCCAGCAGCCCGGGGGCAGGTAATCTGAACGAGCAGTACTTC
TRBJ1-2 | TRBV14 | TRBD1 | . | CASSLGEGGAYGYTF | TGTGCCAGCAGCTTGGGGGAAGGGGGCGCCTATGGCTACACCTTC
TRBJ1-5 | TRBV6-6 | . | . | CASSYFTGREEPQHF | TGTGCCAGCAGTTACTTTACGGGCAGGGAGGAACCCCAGCATTTT
TRBJ2-7 | TRBV5-8 | . | . | CASSLRVEQYF | TGTGCCAGCAGCTTGAGGGTCGAGCAGTACTTC
TRBJ2-7 | TRBV28 | TRBD1 | . | CASTTGGLSYEQYF | TGTGCCAGCACAACAGGGGGCCTATCCTACGAGCAGTACTTC
TRBJ1-1 | TRBV19 | . | . | CASRNQGITEAFF | TGTGCCAGTAGGAATCAGGGGATCACTGAAGCTTTCTTT
TRBJ2-1 | TRBV5-1 | TRBD2 | . | CASMGLGRGNEQFF | TGCGCCAGCATGGGACTAGGACGGGGGAATGAGCAGTTCTTC
TRBJ2-7 | TRBV4-1 | TRBD2 | . | CASSQDRLAYEQYF | TGCGCCAGCAGCCAAGATCGACTAGCATACGAGCAGTACTTC
TRBJ2-2 | TRBV2 | TRBD2 | . | CASRPGLAEGTGELFF | TGTGCCAGCAGACCTGGACTAGCGGAGGGGACCGGGGAGCTGTTTTTT
TRBJ2-7 | TRBV7-2 | TRBD1 | . | CASSLRTGTYEQYF | TGTGCCAGCAGCTTACGGACAGGTACCTACGAGCAGTACTTC
TRBJ2-7 | TRBV20-1 | . | . | CSARQGREQYF | TGCAGTGCTAGACAGGGCCGCGAGCAGTACTTC
TRBJ2-1 | TRBV7-2 | TRBD1 | . | CASSQGVTGVYGEQFF | TGTGCCAGCAGCCAGGGGGTGACAGGCGTCTATGGAGAGCAGTTCTTC
TRBJ2-3 | TRBV29-1 | TRBD1 | few | CSVDHLGQGASDTQYF | TGCAGCGTTGATCATCTGGGACAGGGGGCTTCAGATACGCAGTATTTT
TRBJ1-2 | TRBV6-1 | . | . | CASYYRANGYTF | TGTGCCAGCTATTACAGGGCGAATGGCTACACCTTC
TRBJ2-7 | TRBV28 | TRBD1 | . | CASSLWSRTGTYEQYF | TGTGCCAGCAGTTTATGGTCGAGGACAGGGACCTACGAGCAGTACTTC
TRBJ2-5 | TRBV5-1 | TRBD1 | . | CASSRQGQVQLETQYF | TGCGCCAGCAGCCGACAAGGACAGGTCCAACTAGAGACCCAGTACTTC
TRBJ2-3 | TRBV5-1 | . | few | CASSLVAAMSTDTQYF | TGCGCCAGCAGCTTGGTGGCAGCTATGAGCACAGATACGCAGTATTTT
TRBJ2-2 | TRBV5-5 | . | . | CASSLVTPLNTGELFF | TGTGCCAGCAGCTTGGTGACACCACTTAACACCGGGGAGCTGTTTTTT
TRBJ1-4 | TRBV27 | TRBD1 | . | CASSLSTGGPEKLFF | TGTGCCAGCAGTTTATCGACAGGGGGCCCTGAAAAACTGTTTTTT
TRBJ2-3 | TRBV4-1 | TRBD1 | once | CASSQRTGDPDTQYF | TGCGCCAGCAGCCAAAGGACAGGGGATCCAGATACGCAGTATTTT
TRBJ1-1 | TRBV28 | . | . | CASSLGGVTEAFF | TGTGCCAGCAGTTTAGGGGGAGTCACTGAAGCTTTCTTT
TRBJ2-1 | TRBV9 | . | few | CASSVSVSVVRSHNEQFF | TGTGCCAGCAGCGTTAGCGTCTCCGTGGTCCGGAGCCACAATGAGCAGTTCTTC
TRBJ1-3 | TRBV19 | . | . | CASKSASSGNTIYF | TGTGCCAGTAAATCAGCGAGCTCTGGAAACACCATATATTTT
TRBJ1-1 | TRBV4-3 | TRBD1 | . | CASSQGRTGMNTEAFF | TGCGCCAGCAGCCAAGGTCGGACAGGAATGAACACTGAAGCTTTCTTT
TRBJ2-1 | TRBV28 | . | . | CASSFSSVSDNEQFF | TGTGCCAGCAGTTTCAGCAGCGTAAGCGACAATGAGCAGTTCTTC